What follows describes a single T cell receptor (beta chain). These data belong to a study of CD8+CD57+ T cells in acquired aplastic anemia. TCR beta VDJ combinations and CDR3 sequences were profiled from genomic DNA. TCRdb re-derived calls from the reads in MiXCR, one entry per CDR3 protein. The sample carries about 200,000 distinct CDR3 sequences, 34% recorded once. This receptor was identified in a human donor in good health, serving as a control. The specimen was sorted CD4+, CD8+, or CD8+CD57+ T cells (not recorded which) from PBMCs.

The DNA of the CDR3 is TGTGCCAGCAGCTTAGTCCTCAGGGTGGAGACCCAGTACTTC. Translation: CASSLVLRVETQYF. V is TRBV13 and J is TRBJ2-5, with D tentatively TRBD1 (5 bases). Trimming removed 1 base from V and 5 bases from J, with 11 bases in between. Germline CDR1 PRHDT, CDR2 FYEKMQ (reference sequence). The CDR3 loop spans 14 amino acids.